Following are 32 T cell receptor beta chains from one sample sequenced in a study of T-cell reconstitution after alpha-beta-depleted transplantation in children. Unique molecular identifiers were used to barcode this TCRbeta library. TCRdb called the PCR reads again in MiXCR, with one record for every CDR3 protein. The data hold approximately 130,000 distinct CDR3 sequences, with about a tenth observed a single time. The sequences come from PBMCs, mostly from graft donor cells, collected 180 days after TCRalphabeta/CD19-depleted stem cell transplant. All receptors derive from a girl in the first two years of life who had a stem cell transplant for combined immunodeficiency, so the T cells may come from the graft donor.

The chain uses TRBV30 and TRBJ2-2, with D possibly being TRBD1 (5 bases). Germline CDR1 reads GTSNPN; CDR2 reads SVGIG (reference sequence). The CDR3 is made up of 13 amino acids. The V and J ends lost 0 bases and 6 bases respectively, with 8 bases between them. Written as DNA, the CDR3 is TGTGCCTGGAGTGTAAGGGGCGCCGGGGAGCTGTTTTTT. This encodes CAWSVRGAGELFF.

This clonotype was detected only a few times. The genes are TRBV20-1 and TRBJ2-7, with D possibly being TRBD2 (6 bases). Germline-derived CDR1 and CDR2 are DFQATT and SNEGSKA (reference sequence). This CDR3 has 17 amino acids. Trimming shortened V by 0 bases and J by 0 bases, and 18 bases separated the two germline ends. CDR3: CSARDRRGIFSSYEQYF. CDR3 DNA sequence: TGCAGTGCTAGAGATAGGCGGGGAATTTTCAGCTCCTACGAGCAGTACTTC.

This clonotype has ten or more counts. CDR3 bases: TGTGCCAGCAGTTTTAGTCCCGGGACTAGCGGGAGGCCGAACACCGGGGAGCTGTTTTTT. It specifies CASSFSPGTSGRPNTGELFF. The chain recombines TRBV12-3 or TRBV12-4 with TRBJ2-2; TRBD2 matches 15 bases. The J segment lost 0 bases and the V segment lost 3 bases, leaving 8 bases of the junction unmatched. This CDR3 is built from 20 residues.

The V gene is TRBV5-6, the J gene TRBJ2-7; 8 nucleotides agree with TRBD1. V lost 1 base, J lost 6 bases, and 9 bases stayed unmatched. Germline values: CDR1 SGHDT, CDR2 YYEEEE. The CDR3 is 15 residues long. Here the CDR3 DNA reads TGTGCCAGCAGCTTGTACCAGGGGGCGCTTCTCGAGCAGTACTTC. Translation gives CASSLYQGALLEQYF.

This clonotype has at least ten counts. The V and J genes are TRBV20-1 and TRBJ2-3, with 10 bases fitting TRBD2. With V trimmed by 5 bases and J by 0 bases, 8 bases remained unmatched. The CDR3 runs to 16 residues. Germline values: CDR1 DFQATT, CDR2 SNEGSKA (reference sequence). The CDR3 DNA sequence: TGCAGTGCTTCCCGTCCACTAGCGGGGAGCACAGATACGCAGTATTTT. Protein product: CSASRPLAGSTDTQYF.

Worth noting for this clonotype: Possible read error: a much larger clone is one base away. No conserved phenylalanine or tryptophan is present at the end of the CDR3, so a read error is the likely explanation. This rearrangement joins TRBV12-3 or TRBV12-4 to TRBJ1-6; 10 bases map to TRBD1. After removal of 4 bases from V and 10 bases from J, the junction contained 7 bases not matched to a gene. The CDR3 has 15 residues. CDR3 DNA sequence: TGTGCCAGCAGTTCTTGGGACAGGGGTAGATCACCCCTCCACCTT. Protein product: CASSSWDRGRSPLHL.

Here the CDR3 DNA reads TGTGCCTGGAGTGCGCCGGGACAGGAGCATCAGCCCCAGCATTTT. It encodes CAWSAPGQEHQPQHF. The chain couples TRBV30 to TRBJ1-5, with 8 bases matching TRBD1. From germline, CDR1 is GTSNPN and CDR2 SVGIG (reference sequence). The ends lost 1 base at V and 5 bases at J; junction bases unmatched: 7. CDR3 size: 15 residues.

This clonotype occurred a few times. The J gene is TRBJ2-7, the V gene TRBV7-2; the D gene is possibly TRBD1 (6 bases). Trimming cost V 5 bases and J 2 bases, with 13 bases left between them. The CDR3 has 14 amino acids. Germline CDR1 is SGHTA and CDR2 is FQGNSA. Here the CDR3 reads CASSADRGTYEQYF. The CDR3, as DNA: TGTGCCAGCAGCGCGGACAGAGGCACCTACGAGCAGTACTTC.

This clonotype appeared a few times. This CDR3 reads CSARDLGLAGYETQYF. DNA of the CDR3: TGCAGTGCTAGAGACTTGGGACTAGCGGGGTATGAGACCCAGTACTTC. The V gene is TRBV20-1, the J gene TRBJ2-5, with 13 bases that match TRBD2. Trimming cost V 0 bases and J 5 bases; bases outside gene matches: 6. The length of the CDR3 is 16 residues. Looked up from germline, CDR1 is DFQATT and CDR2 is SNEGSKA (reference sequence).

This clonotype was detected a few times. J is TRBJ2-2 and V is TRBV12-3 or TRBV12-4; D is possibly TRBD2 (6 bases). Trimming removed 4 bases from V and 3 bases from J, with 12 bases in between. This CDR3 has 15 amino acids. The CDR3 region has the DNA TGTGCCAGCAGTTGGAAAGGCGGGGACACCGGGGAGCTGTTTTTT. Its protein is CASSWKGGDTGELFF.

In its sample, this clonotype was seen many times. V usage is TRBV4-3 and J usage is TRBJ2-2; unclear D gene. The germline V gene has CDR1 LGHNA and CDR2 YSLEER. CDR3 size: 15 residues. The V and J ends lost 4 bases and 5 bases respectively, with 14 bases between them. For the CDR3, the DNA is TGCGCCAGCAGCCCCAACCCCTTGGGGACCGGGGAGCTGTTTTTT. Encoded protein: CASSPNPLGTGELFF.

This clonotype is a singleton in its sample. This sequence joins TRBV11-2 and TRBJ2-4, with TRBD1 matching 10 bases. The CDR3 covers 17 residues. Looked up from germline, CDR1 is SGHAT and CDR2 is FQNNGV. The ends lost 0 bases at V and 1 base at J; junction bases unmatched: 3. The CDR3 bases are TGTGCCAGCAGCTTAGACCCGGGACAGGGGGCCAAAAACATTCAGTACTTC. It is translated as CASSLDPGQGAKNIQYF. Full variable domain (outside the CDR3, taken from reference TRBV11-2 and TRBJ2-4): EAGVAQSPRYKIIEKRQSVAFWCNPISGHATLYWYQQILGQGPKLLIQFQNNGVVDDSQLPKDRFSAERLKGVDSTLKIQPAKLEDSAVYLCASSLDPGQGAKNIQYFGAGTRLSVL.

Note on this clonotype: It may be a read error: a sequence one base away is much more abundant. The rearrangement links TRBV20-1 to TRBJ1-4; 7 bases align to TRBD1. CDR1 is DFQATT and CDR2 is SNEGSKA in the germline V gene (reference sequence). The CDR3 is 13 amino acids. CDR3 sequence (DNA): TGCAATGCTAGACAGGGTCTGGGTGAAAAACTGTTTTTT. Protein product: CNARQGLGEKLFF.

CDR3 residues: CATSGYGLLTDTQYF. As DNA, the CDR3 is TGTGCCACCAGTGGCTATGGGCTTCTCACAGATACGCAGTATTTT. The chain joins TRBV24-1 to TRBJ2-3; no definite D call. The CDR3 covers 15 residues. Germline assignment: CDR1 KGHDR and CDR2 SFDVKD. Trimming removed 5 bases at V and 2 bases at J, with 13 bases between.

There are a few counts of this clonotype. The chain recombines TRBV5-1 with TRBJ2-1; 8 nucleotides line up with TRBD1. Trimming at V came to 3 bases and at J to 5 bases, leaving 7 bases not matched to a gene. This CDR3 has 15 residues. Germline V gene data show CDR1 as SGHRS and CDR2 as YFSETQ. CDR3: CASSWTGLGDNEQFF. In DNA, the CDR3 is TGCGCCAGCAGCTGGACAGGGTTGGGGGACAATGAGCAGTTCTTC.

This clonotype came up many times. V gene TRBV12-5 combines with J gene TRBJ2-7; 8 nucleotides match TRBD2. CDR3 length equals 16 residues. Germline CDR1 is LGHNT and CDR2 is FRNRAP. The J segment lost 4 bases and the V segment lost 1 base, leaving 9 bases of the junction unmatched. CDR3 coding DNA: TGTGCTAGTGGTTTGGGGATTGGACTAGCCCTATACGAGCAGTACTTC. It encodes CASGLGIGLALYEQYF.

The chain recombines TRBV20-1 with TRBJ1-6, with a weak D call TRBD1 (5 bases). From germline, CDR1 is DFQATT and CDR2 SNEGSKA (reference sequence). The CDR3 contains 14 residues. Trimming shortened V by 3 bases and J by 10 bases, and 16 bases separated the two germline ends. The CDR3 protein is CSARGQLGLSPLHF. The CDR3 DNA sequence: TGCAGTGCTAGGGGGCAGCTCGGGCTCTCACCCCTCCACTTT.

The chain is built from TRBV10-3 and TRBJ2-7; TRBD2 agrees at 8 bases. The CDR3 consists of 13 residues. V lost 7 bases and J lost 2; bases outside the gene matches: 4. CDR1 is ENHRY, CDR2 SYGVKD, per germline. The CDR3 coding sequence is TGTGCCATCAAACAAGCGGGGGCCTACGAGCAGTACTTC. Protein sequence: CAIKQAGAYEQYF.

In this sample, this clonotype turned up a few times. V gene TRBV12-3 or TRBV12-4 combines with J gene TRBJ2-5; a possible D gene is TRBD1 (6 bases). Trimming shortened V by 3 bases and J by 2 bases, and 16 bases separated the two germline ends. The CDR3 sequence is 16 residues long. This CDR3 reads CASSLGPGDGQETQYF. CDR3 nucleotides: TGTGCCAGCAGTTTGGGTCCAGGGGACGGTCAAGAGACCCAGTACTTC.

The gene calls are TRBV4-1 and TRBJ2-1, with 12 bases that match TRBD2. CDR3 length: 21 residues. Unmatched junction bases numbered 21, after V lost 4 bases and J lost 5 bases. The V gene's germline CDR1 is MGHRA and CDR2 YSYEKL. The CDR3 is CASSPFPGGELAGGSNNEQFF. CDR3 coding DNA: TGCGCCAGCAGCCCTTTTCCAGGGGGCGAACTAGCGGGGGGCAGTAACAATGAGCAGTTCTTC.

This clonotype appeared many times. The chain combines TRBV3-1 with TRBJ2-7; maybe TRBD2 (6 bases). Germline loops: CDR1 LGHDT, CDR2 YNNKEL (reference sequence). The CDR3 loop spans 15 amino acids. The V and J ends lost 0 bases and 8 bases respectively, with 17 bases between them. The CDR3 nucleotides are TGTGCCAGCAGCCAAGATGTATCAAGCGGGCGCCAGCAGTACTTC. Protein: CASSQDVSSGRQQYF.

This clonotype has only a few counts. The chain is built from TRBV7-2 and TRBJ1-5; D is possibly TRBD1 (5 bases). V was trimmed by 1 base and J by 2 bases, leaving 12 bases between them. CDR1 is SGHTA and CDR2 is FQGNSA in the germline V gene. The CDR3 is made up of 16 amino acids. CDR3 sequence reads: CASSLVGRDGNQPQHF. Here the CDR3 DNA reads TGTGCCAGCAGCTTAGTGGGCCGGGACGGCAATCAGCCCCAGCATTTT.

The table lists this clonotype with a few counts. The rearrangement uses TRBV7-8 and TRBJ1-6, with D possibly being TRBD1 (5 bases). The V gene lost 7 bases and the J gene lost 6 bases, with 25 bases spanning the gap. The V gene's germline CDR1 is SGHVS and CDR2 FQNEAQ. This CDR3 spans 18 amino acids. The CDR3: CASNPWGYGTGGNSPLHF. The DNA of the CDR3 is TGTGCCAGCAACCCATGGGGATACGGGACCGGTGGTAATTCACCCCTCCACTTT.

In its sample, this clonotype was seen a few times. The genes are TRBV12-3 or TRBV12-4 and TRBJ1-3; D is unclear. This CDR3 contains 13 residues. The ends were cut back, 6 bases at V and 0 bases at J, with 6 bases in the middle. For the CDR3, the DNA is TGTGCCAGCAGCCACAACTCTGGAAACACCATATATTTT. Translated: CASSHNSGNTIYF.

The gene calls are TRBV11-2 and TRBJ2-2; D call uncertain. The CDR3 has 14 amino acids. The ends were cut back, 1 base at V and 6 bases at J, with 9 bases in the middle. The germline CDR1 and CDR2 sequences are SGHAT and FQNNGV. Here the CDR3 reads CASSLAGYAGELFF. For the CDR3, the DNA is TGTGCCAGCAGCTTAGCGGGCTACGCCGGGGAGCTGTTTTTT.

V gene TRBV20-1 combines with J gene TRBJ1-5, with D hard to call. This CDR3 is 14 amino acids long. V was pared by 3 bases and J by 5 bases, with 14 bases between. CDR1 is DFQATT, CDR2 SNEGSKA, per germline (reference sequence). The CDR3 DNA follows: TGCAGTGCTAGTGGGCGGGTCCGGGATCAGCCCCAGCATTTT. Translation: CSASGRVRDQPQHF.

This clonotype was picked up many times. This chain connects TRBV20-1 to TRBJ1-4, with 7 nucleotides matching TRBD1. Germline V gives CDR1 DFQATT, CDR2 SNEGSKA (reference sequence). The CDR3 has 13 amino acids. The ends lost 5 bases at V and 8 bases at J; junction bases unmatched: 8. CDR3 loop: CSAQTGLHEKLFF. DNA of the CDR3: TGCAGTGCTCAGACAGGGTTACACGAAAAACTGTTTTTT.

In this sample, this clonotype turned up once. It may be a read error: a sequence one base away is much more abundant. The chain carries TRBV10-3 and TRBJ1-6; unclear D gene. Germline V gene lookup returns CDR1 ENHRY and CDR2 SYGVKD. The CDR3 contains 13 residues. Here the CDR3 DNA reads TGTGCCATCAGTGTGACGGTCGATTCACCCATCCACTTT. This sequence encodes CAISVTVDSPIHF.

This clonotype has more than one count but fewer than ten. The chain carries TRBV10-3 and TRBJ2-7; the match to TRBD2 covers 15 bases. This CDR3 spans 17 amino acids. With V trimmed by 6 bases and J by 4 bases, 10 bases remained unmatched. Germline V gene lookup returns CDR1 ENHRY and CDR2 SYGVKD. For the CDR3, the DNA is TGTGCCATCAGCGGCAGGGGACTAGCGGGAGGACCATACGAGCAGTACTTC. It specifies CAISGRGLAGGPYEQYF.

The chain joins TRBV6-2 or TRBV6-3 to TRBJ2-1; D is tentatively TRBD1 or TRBD2 (5 bases each). The CDR3 is 12 residues long. The germline V gene has CDR1 MNHEY and CDR2 SVGEGT. The V and J ends lost 4 bases and 13 bases respectively, with 14 bases between them. The CDR3 sequence is CASSFGTEDQFF. The CDR3, as DNA: TGTGCCAGCAGTTTCGGGACCGAAGATCAGTTCTTC.

This clonotype has just a few counts. The genes are TRBV6-1 and TRBJ1-1, with 7 nucleotides matching TRBD1. The CDR3 consists of 17 residues. With V trimmed by 5 bases and J by 3 bases, 15 bases remained unmatched. Germline values: CDR1 MNHNS, CDR2 SASEGT. In DNA form, the CDR3 reads TGTGCCAGCAGTCCTATTTACAGGGGTCAGAAGGACACTGAAGCTTTCTTT. Protein product: CASSPIYRGQKDTEAFF.

This clonotype has only a few counts. CDR3 DNA sequence: TGTGCCAGCTCACCAGGGGTGGGAAACTATGGCTACACCTTC. The encoded protein is CASSPGVGNYGYTF. The chain uses TRBV18 and TRBJ1-2; D gene ambiguous. Looked up from germline, CDR1 is KGHSH and CDR2 is LQKENI. The CDR3 has 14 amino acids. The V end lost 2 bases, the J end lost 2 bases, and 9 bases lay between the germline ends.